This T cell receptor beta chain originates from a study of identical twins. TCRdb re-analysed the 5' RACE reads in MiXCR, keeping a single row per CDR3 protein. The sample includes hundreds of thousands of distinct CDR3 sequences, approximately 21% of them seen just once. Only a few counts were recorded for this clonotype. Trimming left V 8 bases short and J 4 bases short, with 13 bases between. Germline V CDR1 and CDR2: SGHVS, FQNEAQ. CDR3 size: 13 residues. The same data also contributed to another study, on T cells expressing NK-cell markers.

This receptor was taken from a woman between 18 and 29 years old in good health. The chain couples TRBV7-8 to TRBJ2-3; D is perhaps TRBD1 or TRBD2 (5 bases each). Input material: PBMCs. In DNA, the CDR3 is TGTGCCAGCGTTGGGGGTAGGGCAGATACGCAGTATTTT. As protein: CASVGGRADTQYF.